The clone carrying this TCR beta chain has ten or more counts. Its matching antigen is unknown. Per germline, CDR1 MDHEN and CDR2 SYDVKM. V was clipped by 4 bases and J by 2 bases; unmatched bases: 11. This CDR3 contains 18 residues. TCRdb analysed the 5' RACE reads with MiXCR anew, one entry per CDR3 protein. The sample contains fewer than 650,000 distinct CDR3 sequences, 10% to 15% of which appear only once. This sample is part of a study of CD8 T cells in ankylosing spondylitis. Study results and caveats: The clones that were linked to disease were reported to be significantly enriched in matched synovial fluid samples from ankylosing spondylitis patients. Characteristic of ankylosing spondylitis blood, it appeared, was a TCR beta motif comprising several highly homologous variants.

This clonotype was sampled from a male donor with ankylosing spondylitis. The sequencing sample was made of blood, either unsorted or a sorted T cell fraction (not recorded which). The gene calls are TRBV28 and TRBJ2-3, with TRBD2 identical over 11 bases. CDR3 sequence reads: CASSSVGLAGGITDTQYF. The CDR3 nucleotides read TGTGCCAGCAGTTCGGTCGGGCTAGCGGGGGGAATCACAGATACGCAGTATTTT.